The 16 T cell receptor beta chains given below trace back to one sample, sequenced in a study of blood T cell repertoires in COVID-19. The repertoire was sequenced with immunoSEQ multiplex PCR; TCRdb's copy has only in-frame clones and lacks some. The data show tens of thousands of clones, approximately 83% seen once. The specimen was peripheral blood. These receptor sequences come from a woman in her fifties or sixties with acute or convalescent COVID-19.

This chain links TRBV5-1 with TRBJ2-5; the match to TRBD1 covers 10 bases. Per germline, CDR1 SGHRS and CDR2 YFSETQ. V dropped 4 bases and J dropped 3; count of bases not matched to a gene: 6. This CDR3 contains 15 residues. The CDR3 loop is CASSQRQGAEETQYF. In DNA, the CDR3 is TGCGCCAGCAGCCAACGACAGGGGGCGGAAGAGACCCAGTACTTC.

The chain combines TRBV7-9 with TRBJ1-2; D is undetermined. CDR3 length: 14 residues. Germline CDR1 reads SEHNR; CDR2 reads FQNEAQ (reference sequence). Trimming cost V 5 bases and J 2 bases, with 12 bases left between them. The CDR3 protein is CASSGSGVNYGYTF. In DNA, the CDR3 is TGTGCCAGCAGCGGTTCGGGTGTCAACTATGGCTACACCTTC.

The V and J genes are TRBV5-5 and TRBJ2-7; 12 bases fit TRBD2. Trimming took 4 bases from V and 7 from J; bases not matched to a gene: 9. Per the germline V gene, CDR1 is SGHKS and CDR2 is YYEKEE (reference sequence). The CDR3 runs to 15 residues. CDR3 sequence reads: CASSTRLAGVVEQYF. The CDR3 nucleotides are TGTGCCAGCAGCACCCGACTAGCGGGAGTCGTAGAGCAGTACTTC.

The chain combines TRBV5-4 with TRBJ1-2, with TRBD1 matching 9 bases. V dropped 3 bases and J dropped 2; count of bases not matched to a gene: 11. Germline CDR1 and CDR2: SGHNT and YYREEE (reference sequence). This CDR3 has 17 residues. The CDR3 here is CASSSWTGAQGNYGYTF. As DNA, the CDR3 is TGTGCCAGCAGCTCGTGGACAGGGGCTCAAGGGAACTATGGCTACACCTTC.

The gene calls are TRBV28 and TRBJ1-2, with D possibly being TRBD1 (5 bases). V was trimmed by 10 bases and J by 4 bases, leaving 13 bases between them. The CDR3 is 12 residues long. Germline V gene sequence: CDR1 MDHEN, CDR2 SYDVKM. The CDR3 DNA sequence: TGTGCCACCGACAGAGATCCCTATGGCTACACCTTC. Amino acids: CATDRDPYGYTF.

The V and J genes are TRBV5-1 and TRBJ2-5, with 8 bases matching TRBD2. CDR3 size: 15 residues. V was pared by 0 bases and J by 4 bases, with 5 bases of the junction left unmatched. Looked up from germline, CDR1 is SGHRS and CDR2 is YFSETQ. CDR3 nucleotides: TGCGCCAGCAGCTTGGGGGGGGCGGGGGGAGAGACCCAGTACTTC. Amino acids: CASSLGGAGGETQYF.

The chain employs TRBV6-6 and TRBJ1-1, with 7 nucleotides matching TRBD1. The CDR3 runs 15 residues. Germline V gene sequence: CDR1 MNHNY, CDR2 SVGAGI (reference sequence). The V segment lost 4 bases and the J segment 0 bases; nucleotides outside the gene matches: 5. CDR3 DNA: TGTGCCAGCAGTTTCCCCAGGGGGTTGAACACTGAAGCTTTCTTT. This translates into CASSFPRGLNTEAFF.

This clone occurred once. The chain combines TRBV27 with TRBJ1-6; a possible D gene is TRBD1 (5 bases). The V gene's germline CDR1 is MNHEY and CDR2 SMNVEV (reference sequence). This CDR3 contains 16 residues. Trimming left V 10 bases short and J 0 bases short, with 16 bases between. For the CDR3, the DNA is TGTGCCACCTCGATACAGGCCAACTCCTATAATTCACCCCTCCACTTT. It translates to CATSIQANSYNSPLHF.

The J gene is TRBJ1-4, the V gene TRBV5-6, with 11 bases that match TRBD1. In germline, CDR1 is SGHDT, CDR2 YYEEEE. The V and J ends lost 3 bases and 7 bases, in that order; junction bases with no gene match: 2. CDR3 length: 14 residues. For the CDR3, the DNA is TGTGCCAGCAGCTGGACAGGGGGCCTTGAAAAACTGTTTTTT. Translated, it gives CASSWTGGLEKLFF.

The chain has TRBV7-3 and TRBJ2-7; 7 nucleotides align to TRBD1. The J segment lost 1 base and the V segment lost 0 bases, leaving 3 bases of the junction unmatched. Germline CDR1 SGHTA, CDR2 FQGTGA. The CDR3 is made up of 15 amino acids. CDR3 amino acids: CASSLTPDRSYEQYF. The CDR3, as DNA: TGTGCCAGCAGCTTAACTCCGGACAGGTCCTACGAGCAGTACTTC.

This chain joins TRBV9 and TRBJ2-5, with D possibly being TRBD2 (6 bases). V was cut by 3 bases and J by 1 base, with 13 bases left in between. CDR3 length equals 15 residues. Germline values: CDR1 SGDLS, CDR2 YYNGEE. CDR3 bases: TGTGCCAGCAGCGGAATGCCTAGCGTCCAAGAGACCCAGTACTTC. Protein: CASSGMPSVQETQYF. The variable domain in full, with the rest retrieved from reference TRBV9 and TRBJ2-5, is DSGVTQTPKHLITATGQRVTLRCSPRSGDLSVYWYQQSLDQGLQFLIQYYNGEERAKGNILERFSAQQFPDLHSELNLSSLELGDSALYFCASSGMPSVQETQYFGPGTRLLVL.

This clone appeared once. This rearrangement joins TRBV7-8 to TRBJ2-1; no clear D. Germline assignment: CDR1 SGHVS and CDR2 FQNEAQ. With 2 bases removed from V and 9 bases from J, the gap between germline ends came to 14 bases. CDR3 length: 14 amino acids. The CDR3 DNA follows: TGTGCCAGCAGCTTAACGCAGAGGTCGGCTGAGCAGTTCTTC. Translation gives CASSLTQRSAEQFF.

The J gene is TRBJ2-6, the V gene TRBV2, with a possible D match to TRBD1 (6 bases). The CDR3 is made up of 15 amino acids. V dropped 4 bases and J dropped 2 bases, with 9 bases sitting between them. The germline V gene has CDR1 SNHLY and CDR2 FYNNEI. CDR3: CASSGQVAGANVLTF. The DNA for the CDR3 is TGTGCCAGCAGTGGACAGGTGGCTGGGGCCAACGTCCTGACTTTC.

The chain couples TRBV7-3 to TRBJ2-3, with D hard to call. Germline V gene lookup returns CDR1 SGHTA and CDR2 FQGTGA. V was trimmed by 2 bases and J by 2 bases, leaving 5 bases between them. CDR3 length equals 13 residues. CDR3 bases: TGTGCCAGCAGCTTAGTTTACACAGATACGCAGTATTTT. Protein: CASSLVYTDTQYF.

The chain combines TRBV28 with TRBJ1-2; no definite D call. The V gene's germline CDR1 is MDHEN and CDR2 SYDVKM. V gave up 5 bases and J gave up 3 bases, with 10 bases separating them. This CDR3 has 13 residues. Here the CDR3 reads CASSKQTDYGYTF. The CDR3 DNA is TGTGCCAGCAGTAAACAGACCGACTATGGCTACACCTTC.

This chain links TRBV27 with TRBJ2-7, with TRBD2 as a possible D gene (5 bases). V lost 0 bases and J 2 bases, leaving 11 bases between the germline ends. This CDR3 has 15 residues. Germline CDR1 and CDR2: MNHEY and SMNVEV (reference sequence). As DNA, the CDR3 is TGTGCCAGCAGTTTATCGGCTAGCCGGACCTACGAGCAGTACTTC. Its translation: CASSLSASRTYEQYF.